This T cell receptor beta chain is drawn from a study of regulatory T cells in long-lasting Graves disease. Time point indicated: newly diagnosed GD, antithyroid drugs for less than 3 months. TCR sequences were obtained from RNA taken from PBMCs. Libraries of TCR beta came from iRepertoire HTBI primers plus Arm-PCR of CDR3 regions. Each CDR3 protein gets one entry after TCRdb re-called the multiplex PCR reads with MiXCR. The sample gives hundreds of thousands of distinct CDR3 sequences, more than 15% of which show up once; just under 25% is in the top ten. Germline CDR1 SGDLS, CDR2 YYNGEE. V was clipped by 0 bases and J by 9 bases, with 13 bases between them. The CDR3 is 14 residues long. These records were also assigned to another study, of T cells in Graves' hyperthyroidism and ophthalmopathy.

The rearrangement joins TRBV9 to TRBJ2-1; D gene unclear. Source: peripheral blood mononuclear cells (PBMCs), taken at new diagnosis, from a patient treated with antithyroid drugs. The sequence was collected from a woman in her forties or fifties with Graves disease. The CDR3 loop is CASSVVWGRSEQFF. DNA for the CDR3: TGTGCCAGCAGCGTAGTTTGGGGAAGGAGTGAGCAGTTCTTC. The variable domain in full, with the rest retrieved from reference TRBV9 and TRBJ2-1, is DSGVTQTPKHLITATGQRVTLRCSPRSGDLSVYWYQQSLDQGLQFLIQYYNGEERAKGNILERFSAQQFPDLHSELNLSSLELGDSALYFCASSVVWGRSEQFFGPGTRLTVL.